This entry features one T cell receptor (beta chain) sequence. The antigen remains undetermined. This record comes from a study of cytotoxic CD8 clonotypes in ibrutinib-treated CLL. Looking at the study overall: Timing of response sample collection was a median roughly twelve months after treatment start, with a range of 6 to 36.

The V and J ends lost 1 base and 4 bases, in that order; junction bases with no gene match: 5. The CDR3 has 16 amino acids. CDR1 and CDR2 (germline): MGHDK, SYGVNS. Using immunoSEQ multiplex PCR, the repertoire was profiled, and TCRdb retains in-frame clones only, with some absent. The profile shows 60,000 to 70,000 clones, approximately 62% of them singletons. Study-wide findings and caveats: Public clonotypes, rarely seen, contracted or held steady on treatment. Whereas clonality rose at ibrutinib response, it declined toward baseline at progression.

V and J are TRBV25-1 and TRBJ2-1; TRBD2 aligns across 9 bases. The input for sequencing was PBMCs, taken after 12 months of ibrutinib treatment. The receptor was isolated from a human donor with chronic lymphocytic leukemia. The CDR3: CASSELASGEYNEQFF. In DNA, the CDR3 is TGTGCCAGCAGTGAATTGGCTAGCGGGGAATACAATGAGCAGTTCTTC.